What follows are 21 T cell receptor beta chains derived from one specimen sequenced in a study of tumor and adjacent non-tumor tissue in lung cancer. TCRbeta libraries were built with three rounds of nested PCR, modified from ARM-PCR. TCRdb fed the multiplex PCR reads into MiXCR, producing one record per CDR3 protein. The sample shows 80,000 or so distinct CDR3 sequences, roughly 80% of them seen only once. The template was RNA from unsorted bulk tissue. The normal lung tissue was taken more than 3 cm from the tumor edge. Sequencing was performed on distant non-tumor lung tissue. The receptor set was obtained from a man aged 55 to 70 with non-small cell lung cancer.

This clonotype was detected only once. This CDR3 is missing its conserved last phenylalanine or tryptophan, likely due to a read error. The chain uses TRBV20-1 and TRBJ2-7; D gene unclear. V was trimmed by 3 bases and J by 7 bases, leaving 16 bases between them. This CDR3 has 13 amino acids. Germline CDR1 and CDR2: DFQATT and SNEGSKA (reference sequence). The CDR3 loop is CSASGQPLYEQYY. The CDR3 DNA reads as TGCAGTGCTAGCGGCCAGCCACTCTATGAGCAGTACTAC.

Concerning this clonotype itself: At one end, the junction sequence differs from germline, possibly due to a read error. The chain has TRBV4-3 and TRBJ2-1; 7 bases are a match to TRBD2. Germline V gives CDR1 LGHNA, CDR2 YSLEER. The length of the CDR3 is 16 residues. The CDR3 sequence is CASSQNRDYQNNELFF. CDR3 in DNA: TGCGCCAGCAGCCAAAACCGGGACTACCAGAACAATGAGCTGTTCTTC.

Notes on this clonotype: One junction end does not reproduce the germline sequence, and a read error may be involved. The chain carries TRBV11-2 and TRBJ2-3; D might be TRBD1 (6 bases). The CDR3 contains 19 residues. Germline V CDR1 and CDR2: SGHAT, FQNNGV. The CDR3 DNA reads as TGTGCCAGCAGCTTAGTGGGGTGGCGTGGGGGCAATCAGACAGATACGCATTATTTT. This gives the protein CASSLVGWRGGNQTDTHYF. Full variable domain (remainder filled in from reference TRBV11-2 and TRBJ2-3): EAGVAQSPRYKIIEKRQSVAFWCNPISGHATLYWYQQILGQGPKLLIQFQNNGVVDDSQLPKDRFSAERLKGVDSTLKIQPAKLEDSAVYLCASSLVGWRGGNQTDTHYFGPGTRLTVL.

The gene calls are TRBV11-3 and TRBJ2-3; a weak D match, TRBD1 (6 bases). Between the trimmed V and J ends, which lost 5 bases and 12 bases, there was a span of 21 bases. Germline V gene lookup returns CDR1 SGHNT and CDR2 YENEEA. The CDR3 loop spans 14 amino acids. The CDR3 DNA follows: TGTGCCAGCAGCCAGGACAGAAGCTCGGCTACACAGTATTTT. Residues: CASSQDRSSATQYF.

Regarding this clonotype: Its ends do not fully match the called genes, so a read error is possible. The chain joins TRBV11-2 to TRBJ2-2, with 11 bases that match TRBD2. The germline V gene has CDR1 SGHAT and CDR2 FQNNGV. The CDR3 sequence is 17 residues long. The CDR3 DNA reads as TGTGCCAACAGCTTAGCTAGCGGGGGGACGAAAACTGGGGAGCTGTTTTTT. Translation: CANSLASGGTKTGELFF.

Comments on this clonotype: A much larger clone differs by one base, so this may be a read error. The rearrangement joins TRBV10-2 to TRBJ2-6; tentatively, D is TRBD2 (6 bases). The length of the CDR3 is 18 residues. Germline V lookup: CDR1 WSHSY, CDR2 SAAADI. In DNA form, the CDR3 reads TGCGCCAGCAGTGAGACGGTTTTGTGGGACTCTGGGGCCAACCTCCTGACTTTC. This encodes CASSETVLWDSGANLLTF.

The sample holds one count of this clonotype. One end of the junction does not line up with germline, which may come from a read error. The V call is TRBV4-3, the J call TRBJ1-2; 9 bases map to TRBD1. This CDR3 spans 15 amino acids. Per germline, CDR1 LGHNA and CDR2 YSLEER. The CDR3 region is CASSHRQGGVYGNTF. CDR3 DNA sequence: TGCGCTAGCAGCCACAGACAGGGGGGAGTCTATGGCAATACCTTC.

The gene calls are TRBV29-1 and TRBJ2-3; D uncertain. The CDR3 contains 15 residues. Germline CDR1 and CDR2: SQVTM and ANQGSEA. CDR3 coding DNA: TGCATCGCGATTCGGCAGCCAACTAGCACAGATACGCAGTATTTT. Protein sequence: CIAIRQPTSTDTQYF.

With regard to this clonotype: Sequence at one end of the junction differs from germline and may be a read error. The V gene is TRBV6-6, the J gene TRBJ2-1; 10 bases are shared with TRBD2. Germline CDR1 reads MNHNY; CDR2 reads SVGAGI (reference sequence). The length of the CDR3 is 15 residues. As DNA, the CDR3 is TGTGCCAGCGGTTCGACTAGCGGGCCGAACAATGAGCAATTCTTC. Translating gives CASGSTSGPNNEQFF.

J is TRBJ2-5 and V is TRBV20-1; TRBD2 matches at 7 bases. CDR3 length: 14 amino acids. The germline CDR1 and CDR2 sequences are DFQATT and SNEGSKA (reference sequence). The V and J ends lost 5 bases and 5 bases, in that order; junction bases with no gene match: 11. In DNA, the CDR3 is TGCAGTGCTCATAACGGGGGGATGATCGAGACCCAGTACTTC. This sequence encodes CSAHNGGMIETQYF.

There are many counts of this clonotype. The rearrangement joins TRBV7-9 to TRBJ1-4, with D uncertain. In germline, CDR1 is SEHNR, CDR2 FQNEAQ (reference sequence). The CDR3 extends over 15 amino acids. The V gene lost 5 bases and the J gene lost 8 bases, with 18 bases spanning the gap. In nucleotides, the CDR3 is TGTGCCAGCAGCCTATCCTCGGGTAGGAGCGAAAAACTGTTTTTT. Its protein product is CASSLSSGRSEKLFF.

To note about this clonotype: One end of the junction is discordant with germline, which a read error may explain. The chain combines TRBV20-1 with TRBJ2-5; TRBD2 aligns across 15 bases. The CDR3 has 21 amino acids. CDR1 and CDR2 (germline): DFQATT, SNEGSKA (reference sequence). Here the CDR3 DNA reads TGCAGTGCTAAATCGGCGCCGAGAGAAGGACTAGCGGGAGGGCCTGGGGAGACCCAGTACTTT. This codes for CSAKSAPREGLAGGPGETQYF.

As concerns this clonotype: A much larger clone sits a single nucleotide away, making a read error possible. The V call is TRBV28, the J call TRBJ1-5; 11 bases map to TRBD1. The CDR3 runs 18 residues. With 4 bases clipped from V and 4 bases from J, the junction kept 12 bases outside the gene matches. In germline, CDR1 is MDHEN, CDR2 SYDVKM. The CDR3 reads CASSSPGDRGDYNQPQHF. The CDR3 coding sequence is TGTGCCAGCAGTTCGCCAGGGGACAGGGGGGACTATAATCAGCCCCAGCATTTT.

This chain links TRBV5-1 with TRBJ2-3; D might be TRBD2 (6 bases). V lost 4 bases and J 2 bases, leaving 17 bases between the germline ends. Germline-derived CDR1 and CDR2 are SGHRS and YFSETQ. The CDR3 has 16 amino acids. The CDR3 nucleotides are TGCGCCAGCAGCCCGGGCCTTAGCGGAGCCACAGATACGCAGTATTTT. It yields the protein CASSPGLSGATDTQYF.

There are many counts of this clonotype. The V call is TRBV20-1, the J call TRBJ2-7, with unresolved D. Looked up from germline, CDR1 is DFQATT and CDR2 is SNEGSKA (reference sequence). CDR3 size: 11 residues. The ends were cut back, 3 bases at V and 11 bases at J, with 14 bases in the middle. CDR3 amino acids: CSASASLGEYF. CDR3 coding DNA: TGCAGTGCTAGTGCTTCTCTTGGGGAGTACTTC.

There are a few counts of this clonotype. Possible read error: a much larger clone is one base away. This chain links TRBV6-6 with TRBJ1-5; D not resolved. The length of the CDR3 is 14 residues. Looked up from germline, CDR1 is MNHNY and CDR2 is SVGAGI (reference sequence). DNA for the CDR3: TGTGCCAGCAGTTACAATCACAACAATCAGCCCCAGCGTTTT. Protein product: CASSYNHNNQPQRF.

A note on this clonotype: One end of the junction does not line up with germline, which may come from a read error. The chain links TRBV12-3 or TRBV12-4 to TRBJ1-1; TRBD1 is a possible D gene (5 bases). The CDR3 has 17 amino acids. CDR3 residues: CANSLSRGAKLNTEAFF. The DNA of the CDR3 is TGTGCCAACAGTTTATCACGAGGGGCTAAACTGAACACTGAAGCTTTCTTT.

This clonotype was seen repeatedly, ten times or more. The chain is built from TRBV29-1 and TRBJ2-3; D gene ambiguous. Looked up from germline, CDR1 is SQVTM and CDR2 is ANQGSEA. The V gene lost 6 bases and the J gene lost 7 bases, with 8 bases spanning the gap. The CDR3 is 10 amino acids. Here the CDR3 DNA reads TGCAGCGTCAAGGGAAATACGCAGTATTTT. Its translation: CSVKGNTQYF.

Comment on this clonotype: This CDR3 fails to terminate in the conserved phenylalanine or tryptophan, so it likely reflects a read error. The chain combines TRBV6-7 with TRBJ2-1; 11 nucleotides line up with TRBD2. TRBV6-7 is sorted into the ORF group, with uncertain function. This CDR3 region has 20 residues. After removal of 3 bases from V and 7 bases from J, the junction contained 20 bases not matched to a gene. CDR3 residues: CASSYNSGLAGGPRRNEQFL. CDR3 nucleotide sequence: TGTGCCAGCAGTTATAATAGCGGGCTAGCGGGAGGCCCCAGGCGAAATGAGCAGTTCTTA.

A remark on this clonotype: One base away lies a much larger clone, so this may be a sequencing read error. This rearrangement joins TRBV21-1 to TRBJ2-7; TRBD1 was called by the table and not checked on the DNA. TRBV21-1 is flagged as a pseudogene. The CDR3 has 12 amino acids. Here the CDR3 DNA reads TGTGCCAGCAGCAATATACGACGGGGGAAGTACTTC. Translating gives CASSNIRRGKYF.

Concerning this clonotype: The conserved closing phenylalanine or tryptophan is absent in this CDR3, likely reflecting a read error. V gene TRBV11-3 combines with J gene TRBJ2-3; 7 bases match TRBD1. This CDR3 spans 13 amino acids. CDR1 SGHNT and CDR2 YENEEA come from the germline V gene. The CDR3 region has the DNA TGTGTCAATAGCTTTCAGGGGGCAGATACGCAGTATCTT. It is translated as CVNSFQGADTQYL.